The source of this T cell receptor beta chain is a study of blood T cell repertoires in COVID-19. Losses at the gene ends were 3 bases for V and 10 bases for J; bases not matched to a gene: 13. The germline V gene has CDR1 LNHNV and CDR2 YYDKDF (reference sequence). The CDR3 extends over 16 amino acids. Original methodology: Reference gene primers were amplified, and this amplification served to estimate nucleated cell counts. The method was immunoSEQ multiplex PCR; TCRdb's version includes in-frame clones alone and lacks a portion of them. That table supplies the V and J calls and clone size; D and trimming were determined from the DNA. This sample yields tens of thousands of clones, of which 75% to 90% are seen a single time; 10% belongs to the top ten.

The specimen sequenced was peripheral blood. This clonotype was sampled from a human donor with acute or convalescent COVID-19. The donor label of this sample is uncertain. This chain joins TRBV15 and TRBJ1-5, with 9 bases fitting TRBD1. The CDR3 protein is CATSSLWDRDIRPQHF. The CDR3 bases are TGTGCCACCAGCAGCCTCTGGGACAGGGATATCCGACCCCAGCATTTT.